The 24 T cell receptor beta chains in this list originate from one sample, sequenced in a study of blood T cells in healthy people across ages. Alongside a J-beta primer mix, a sample-barcoded 5' primer served in a second PCR lasting roughly 7 to 11 cycles. TCRdb reanalysed the 5' RACE reads using MiXCR and keeps one entry per CDR3 protein. The sample holds about 750,000 distinct CDR3 sequences, 50% to 65% seen once. Sample: blood. These receptors originate from a man older than 75 in good health.

This clonotype was counted a few times. The J gene is TRBJ1-6, the V gene TRBV5-1; 8 bases agree with TRBD1. This CDR3 is 15 amino acids long. Trimming cost V 4 bases and J 7 bases; bases outside gene matches: 7. Germline V CDR1 and CDR2: SGHRS, YFSETQ. CDR3 in DNA: TGCGCCAGCAGCCCAGGGGGCGCGGGGAATTCACCCCTCCACTTT. It yields the protein CASSPGGAGNSPLHF. Drawing the rest from reference TRBV5-1 and TRBJ1-6, the complete variable domain is KAGVTQTPRYLIKTRGQQVTLSCSPISGHRSVSWYQQTPGQGLQFLFEYFSETQRNKGNFPGRFSGRQFSNSRSEMNVSTLELGDSALYLCASSPGGAGNSPLHFGNGTRLTVT.

In DNA form, the CDR3 reads TGCAGTGCCCCCAAAGCGGTACAAGAGACCCAGTACTTC. It yields the protein CSAPKAVQETQYF. The chain carries TRBV20-1 and TRBJ2-5; TRBD2 might be the D (5 bases). This CDR3 has 13 residues. Germline V CDR1 and CDR2: DFQATT, SNEGSKA (reference sequence). Trimming left V 6 bases short and J 2 bases short, with 13 bases between.

This chain uses TRBV12-3 or TRBV12-4 with TRBJ1-2; no clear D gene. Trimming removed 5 bases from V and 1 base from J, with 8 bases in between. This CDR3 comprises 13 residues. CDR3 DNA: TGTGCCAGCAGTCACCAGGATAACTATGGCTACACCTTC. The encoded protein is CASSHQDNYGYTF.

The chain has TRBV7-2 and TRBJ2-7, with TRBD2 matching over 12 bases. The J segment lost 5 bases and the V segment lost 5 bases, leaving 10 bases of the junction unmatched. The germline V gene has CDR1 SGHTA and CDR2 FQGNSA. This CDR3 has 16 residues. CDR3 nucleotides: TGTGCCAGCAGCACGGGACTAGCGGGCCCGGTCGACGAGCAGTACTTC. Amino acids: CASSTGLAGPVDEQYF.

This CDR3 is CASSPDDYGYTF. For the CDR3, the DNA is TGTGCCAGCAGCCCAGACGACTATGGCTACACCTTC. The rearrangement uses TRBV3-1 and TRBJ1-2, with D unclear. The V gene lost 4 bases and the J gene lost 3 bases, with 6 bases spanning the gap. Germline V gene sequence: CDR1 LGHDT, CDR2 YNNKEL (reference sequence). The CDR3 runs 12 residues.

A few counts support this clonotype. V and J are TRBV5-1 and TRBJ2-1; D not certain. The germline CDR1 and CDR2 sequences are SGHRS and YFSETQ. The CDR3 runs 16 residues. The V end lost 0 bases, the J end lost 4 bases, and 14 bases lay between the germline ends. DNA of the CDR3: TGCGCCAGCAGCTTGGCCGGACCAGACTCTTACAATGAGCAGTTCTTC. The encoded protein is CASSLAGPDSYNEQFF.

J is TRBJ1-4 and V is TRBV12-3 or TRBV12-4; 7 bases line up with TRBD1. V was clipped by 3 bases and J by 8 bases; unmatched bases: 6. The CDR3 sequence is 14 residues long. In nucleotides, the CDR3 is TGTGCCAGCAGTTTTCGGGGGACAGAGGAAAAACTGTTTTTT. Its protein is CASSFRGTEEKLFF.

The chain combines TRBV20-1 with TRBJ2-4; no firm D call. The germline V gene has CDR1 DFQATT and CDR2 SNEGSKA (reference sequence). The CDR3 spans 13 residues. The V and J ends lost 7 bases and 0 bases respectively, with 10 bases between them. The CDR3 coding sequence is TGCAGTGTCCCGACGGTAGCCAAAAACATTCAGTACTTC. It specifies CSVPTVAKNIQYF.

The chain links TRBV7-8 to TRBJ1-2, with TRBD1 matching over 8 bases. There are 13 residues in the CDR3. Unmatched junction bases numbered 5, after V lost 4 bases and J lost 7 bases. Germline assignment: CDR1 SGHVS and CDR2 FQNEAQ. CDR3 protein: CASSSIQGGGYTF. The CDR3 DNA reads as TGTGCCAGCAGCTCGATACAGGGGGGTGGCTACACCTTC.

The chain carries TRBV3-1 and TRBJ2-4, with TRBD2 identical over 14 bases. The closer fit of TRBJ2-7 to the DNA end suggests the J call may be wrong. The CDR3 covers 17 residues. Germline-derived CDR1 and CDR2 are LGHDT and YNNKEL (reference sequence). The CDR3 DNA sequence: TGTGCCAGCAGCCAACCGGGACTAGCGGGAGCGCAAAACGAGCAGTACTTC. Translation: CASSQPGLAGAQNEQYF.

The table lists this clonotype with a few counts. This chain connects TRBV5-1 to TRBJ2-1; possibly TRBD1 for D (5 bases). The ends were cut back, 7 bases at V and 4 bases at J, with 15 bases in the middle. The CDR3 is made up of 14 amino acids. Germline CDR1 SGHRS, CDR2 YFSETQ. CDR3 nucleotide sequence: TGCGCCAGCCGTCTCACAAGGGGTTACAATGAGCAGTTCTTC. Its protein is CASRLTRGYNEQFF.

The V and J genes are TRBV9 and TRBJ2-4; 7 bases align to TRBD2. CDR1 and CDR2 (germline): SGDLS, YYNGEE. The CDR3 consists of 17 residues. The trim removed 1 base at V and 2 bases at J, leaving 9 bases unmatched. CDR3 loop: CASSVTSSGHPKNIQYF. The CDR3 DNA reads as TGTGCCAGCAGCGTAACAAGTAGCGGGCATCCCAAAAACATTCAGTACTTC.

This clonotype was observed a handful of times. The genes are TRBV6-5 and TRBJ2-7; 7 bases agree with TRBD1. Looked up from germline, CDR1 is MNHEY and CDR2 is SVGAGI. The CDR3 totals 14 residues. J gave up 5 bases and V 2 bases, and 6 bases lay outside the gene matches. CDR3 sequence: CASSYSRGSNEQYF. In DNA form, the CDR3 reads TGTGCCAGCAGTTACAGCAGGGGGTCAAACGAGCAGTACTTC.

The chain employs TRBV5-4 and TRBJ2-7; D is ambiguous. The germline V and J ends were trimmed by 4 bases and 0 bases, with 11 bases remaining between them. This CDR3 comprises 14 residues. Looked up from germline, CDR1 is SGHNT and CDR2 is YYREEE (reference sequence). In nucleotides, the CDR3 is TGTGCCAGCAGCAACGGGCCGAACTCCTACGAGCAGTACTTC. This sequence encodes CASSNGPNSYEQYF.

This clonotype was seen a single time. This rearrangement joins TRBV28 to TRBJ2-1, with D possibly matching TRBD2 (6 bases). The ends were cut back, 5 bases at V and 9 bases at J, with 17 bases in the middle. In germline, CDR1 is MDHEN, CDR2 SYDVKM. The CDR3 consists of 14 residues. As DNA, the CDR3 is TGTGCCAGCAGTCCAGGGACTGCCTGGGGTGAGCAGTTCTTC. Its translation: CASSPGTAWGEQFF.

This clonotype was recorded a few times. The V and J genes are TRBV5-4 and TRBJ2-7, with a possible D match to TRBD1 (6 bases). Germline loops: CDR1 SGHNT, CDR2 YYREEE (reference sequence). The CDR3 spans 13 residues. V lost 1 base and J lost 3, with 8 bases in between. Here the CDR3 DNA reads TGTGCCAGCAGCTTGAGGGGGAACTACGAGCAGTACTTC. Translated: CASSLRGNYEQYF.

The V and J genes are TRBV2 and TRBJ1-6; the match to TRBD1 covers 8 bases. The ends lost 7 bases at V and 7 bases at J; junction bases unmatched: 9. Germline V gives CDR1 SNHLY, CDR2 FYNNEI. There are 15 residues in the CDR3. DNA of the CDR3: TGTGCCAGCAAGGACAGACAGGGGCGCAATTCACCCCTCCACTTT. Translating gives CASKDRQGRNSPLHF.

The chain recombines TRBV5-1 with TRBJ2-2; D is possibly TRBD2 (5 bases). The V end lost 0 bases, the J end lost 0 bases, and 12 bases lay between the germline ends. Germline CDR1 SGHRS, CDR2 YFSETQ. The CDR3 consists of 17 residues. The chain's CDR3 is CASSLVLSATNTGELFF. CDR3 bases: TGCGCCAGCAGCTTGGTCCTTAGCGCGACGAACACCGGGGAGCTGTTTTTT.

In its sample, this clonotype was seen once. The V call is TRBV6-5, the J call TRBJ1-2; D perhaps matches TRBD1 (6 bases). V was pared by 0 bases and J by 4 bases, with 12 bases between. This CDR3 is built from 15 residues. The germline V gene has CDR1 MNHEY and CDR2 SVGAGI. The CDR3 loop is CASSYSRGASYGYTF. CDR3 bases: TGTGCCAGCAGTTACTCTCGGGGGGCGAGCTATGGCTACACCTTC.

This chain connects TRBV20-1 to TRBJ1-2, with D possibly TRBD1 on 5 matching bases. In germline, CDR1 is DFQATT, CDR2 SNEGSKA (reference sequence). The CDR3 runs to 15 residues. Trimming pared 0 bases from V and 7 bases from J, leaving 18 bases between. This chain's CDR3 is CSARDPRPGGSGYTF. CDR3 in DNA: TGCAGTGCTAGAGATCCCCGGCCGGGGGGTTCTGGCTACACCTTC.

CDR3 amino acids: CASSLDRALYEQYF. The CDR3 nucleotides read TGCGCCAGCAGCTTGGACAGGGCGCTCTACGAGCAGTACTTC. This sequence joins TRBV5-1 and TRBJ2-7, with a tentative D call TRBD1 (6 bases). The CDR3 is 14 residues long. V lost 0 bases and J lost 3, with 10 bases in between. Germline V gives CDR1 SGHRS, CDR2 YFSETQ.

V gene TRBV15 combines with J gene TRBJ2-3, with a weak D call TRBD2 (5 bases). Germline CDR1 and CDR2: LNHNV and YYDKDF (reference sequence). The ends were cut back, 0 bases at V and 0 bases at J, with 16 bases in the middle. CDR3 size: 18 residues. The CDR3 nucleotides read TGTGCCACCAGCAGAGATAAGTCAGGACTGATTAGCACAGATACGCAGTATTTT. This sequence encodes CATSRDKSGLISTDTQYF.

The sample holds a few counts of this clonotype. The chain links TRBV20-1 to TRBJ2-5; 12 positions agree with TRBD2. The length of the CDR3 is 16 residues. The V and J ends lost 4 bases and 5 bases, in that order; junction bases with no gene match: 11. Germline V gives CDR1 DFQATT, CDR2 SNEGSKA (reference sequence). CDR3 amino acids: CSATATSGRGWETQYF. DNA for the CDR3: TGCAGTGCTACCGCGACTAGCGGGAGAGGCTGGGAGACCCAGTACTTC.

This clonotype was seen more than once but under ten times. This chain links TRBV10-3 with TRBJ2-1, with 7 bases matching TRBD1. Losses at the gene ends were 4 bases for V and 1 base for J; bases not matched to a gene: 10. The CDR3 covers 17 residues. Germline V gene data show CDR1 as ENHRY and CDR2 as SYGVKD. The CDR3: CAISAFSGTDSYNEQFF. The CDR3, as DNA: TGTGCCATCAGTGCGTTTTCCGGGACAGATTCCTACAATGAGCAGTTCTTC.